The entry that follows covers one T cell receptor (beta chain) sequence. This specimen comes from a study of blood T cell repertoires in COVID-19. Seattle patients were enrolled while actively infected and followed longitudinally. Per the original data handling: Estimation of nucleated cell counts relied on the amplification of reference gene primers. Some clones are missing from TCRdb's copy, which holds only in-frame ones; the method was immunoSEQ multiplex PCR. For V, J and clone size, that table is used; D and trimming come from the DNA. The sample yields 270,000 or so clones, 85% to 90% seen once. Trimming at V came to 4 bases and at J to 0 bases, leaving 3 bases not matched to a gene. This CDR3 has 17 residues. Per the germline V gene, CDR1 is LGHDT and CDR2 is YNNKEL (reference sequence).

Sequencing was performed on peripheral blood. The TCR comes from a woman in her twenties or thirties with COVID-19, enrolled during active disease. This sequence joins TRBV3-1 (or the pseudogene TRBV3-2) and TRBJ2-7, with 16 bases fitting TRBD2. The CDR3 region has the DNA TGTGCCAGCAGCCCGGGACTAGCGGGGGGGCTCTCCTACGAGCAGTACTTC. Encoded protein: CASSPGLAGGLSYEQYF.